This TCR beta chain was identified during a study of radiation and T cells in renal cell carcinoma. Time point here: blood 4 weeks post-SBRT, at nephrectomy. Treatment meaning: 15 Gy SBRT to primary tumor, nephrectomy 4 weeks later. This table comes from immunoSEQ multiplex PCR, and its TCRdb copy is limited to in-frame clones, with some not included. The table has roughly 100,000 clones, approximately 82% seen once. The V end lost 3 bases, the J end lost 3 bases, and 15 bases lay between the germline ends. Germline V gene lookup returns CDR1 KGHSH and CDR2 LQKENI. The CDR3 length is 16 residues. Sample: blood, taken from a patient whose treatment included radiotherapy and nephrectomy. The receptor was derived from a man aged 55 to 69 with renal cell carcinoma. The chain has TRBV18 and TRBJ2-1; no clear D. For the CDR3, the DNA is TGTGCCAGCTCACCGTCGATCCTTAAGATCTACAATGAGCAGTTCTTC. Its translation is CASSPSILKIYNEQFF. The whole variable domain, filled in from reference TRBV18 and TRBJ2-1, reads NAGVMQNPRHLVRRRGQEARLRCSPMKGHSHVYWYRQLPEEGLKFMVYLQKENIIDESGMPKERFSAEFPKEGPSILRIQQVVRGDSAAYFCASSPSILKIYNEQFFGPGTRLTVL.